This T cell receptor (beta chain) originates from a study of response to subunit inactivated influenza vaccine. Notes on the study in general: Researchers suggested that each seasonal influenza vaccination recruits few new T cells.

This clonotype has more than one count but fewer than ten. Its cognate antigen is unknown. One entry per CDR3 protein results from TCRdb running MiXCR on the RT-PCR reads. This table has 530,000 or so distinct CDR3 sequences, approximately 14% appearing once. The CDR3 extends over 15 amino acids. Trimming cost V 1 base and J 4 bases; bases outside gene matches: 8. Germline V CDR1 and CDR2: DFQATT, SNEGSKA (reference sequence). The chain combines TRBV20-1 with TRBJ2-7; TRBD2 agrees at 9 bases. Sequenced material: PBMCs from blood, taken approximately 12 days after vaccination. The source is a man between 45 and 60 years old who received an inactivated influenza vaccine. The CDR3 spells CSARGGRANEYEQYF. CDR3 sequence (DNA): TGCAGTGCTAGAGGCGGGAGGGCGAATGAATACGAGCAGTACTTC.